This TCR beta chain was obtained from a study of T cell responses to AZD1222 COVID-19 vaccine. Notes on this clone: The antigen is undetermined.

Findings and caveats of the study: Donor demographics were predominantly white British with a female majority; clonal diversity may be underestimated.

In germline, CDR1 is LNHNV, CDR2 YYDKDF (reference sequence). The CDR3 is made up of 15 amino acids. Trimming left V 3 bases short and J 6 bases short, with 15 bases between. The table came from immunoSEQ multiplex PCR; TCRdb's copy has only in-frame clones and leaves some out. Altogether under 150,000 clones are present, more than 85% being singletons, with the ten largest covering just over 3%. The clonotype comes from an adult in good health. The source was peripheral blood, collected on day 0 of AZD1222 vaccination. The rearrangement joins TRBV15 to TRBJ1-5, with D perhaps matching TRBD1 (5 bases). The CDR3 is CATSSSGGWVQPQHF. The DNA of the CDR3 is TGTGCCACCAGCAGTAGTGGGGGATGGGTTCAGCCCCAGCATTTT. Looking up the rest from reference TRBV15 and TRBJ1-5 gives the full variable domain: DAMVIQNPRYQVTQFGKPVTLSCSQTLNHNVMYWYQQKSSQAPKLLFHYYDKDFNNEADTPDNFQSRRPNTSFCFLDIRSPGLGDTAMYLCATSSSGGWVQPQHFGDGTRLSIL.